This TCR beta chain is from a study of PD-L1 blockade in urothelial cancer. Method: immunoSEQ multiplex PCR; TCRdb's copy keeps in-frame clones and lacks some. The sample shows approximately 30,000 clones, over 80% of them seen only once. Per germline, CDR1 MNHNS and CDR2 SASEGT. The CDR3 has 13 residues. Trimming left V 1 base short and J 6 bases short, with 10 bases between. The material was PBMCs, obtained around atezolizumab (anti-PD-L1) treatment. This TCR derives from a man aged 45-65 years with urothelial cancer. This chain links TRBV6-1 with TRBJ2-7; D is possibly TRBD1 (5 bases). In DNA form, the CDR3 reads TGTGCCAGCAGTGAAGTGGTAGGGGTCGAGCAGTACTTC. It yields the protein CASSEVVGVEQYF.